The clone carrying this T cell receptor beta chain has a single count. Sequencing used immunoSEQ multiplex PCR; TCRdb keeps in-frame clones, though not all of them. The data show tens of thousands of clones, approximately 92% seen once. The CDR3 loop spans 14 amino acids. V was cut by 4 bases and J by 4 bases, with 13 bases left in between. CDR1 is SGHTA and CDR2 is FQGNSA in the germline V gene. This entry is derived from a study of T cell changes during pregnancy in multiple sclerosis. The genes are TRBV7-2 and TRBJ1-1; D is perhaps TRBD1 (5 bases). The sequenced sample was peripheral blood, obtained in the third trimester of pregnancy. The source is a female donor in good health, enrolled as a control in a pregnancy study. The CDR3 is CASSSPGGVTEAFF. DNA for the CDR3: TGTGCCAGCAGCTCTCCGGGGGGGGTCACTGAAGCTTTCTTT.